These 10 T cell receptor beta chains were sequenced from one sample in a study of tumor-infiltrating lymphocytes in primary liver carcinoma. The study co-extracted DNA and RNA from 20-30 mg of unsorted bulk tissue. Total RNA (approximately 500 ng) served as template for TCR beta cDNA synthesis primed by a constant-region primer. TCR beta libraries came from three nested multiplex PCR rounds using slightly modified ARM-PCR. With TRBV1-TRBV30 forward primers and a C-beta reverse primer, the first two PCR rounds were run for roughly 10 cycles each. TCRdb passed the multiplex PCR reads through MiXCR, listing each CDR3 protein once. The data show roughly 55,000 distinct CDR3 sequences, about two thirds seen once. Sample: liver tumor tissue from sampling region 2. As to subset: tumor region T2, inferior pole. The receptors originated from a man aged 35-49 years with primary liver carcinoma and hepatitis B virus infection.

Only one count was recorded for this clonotype. Without the conserved terminal phenylalanine or tryptophan, this CDR3 likely stems from a read error. The chain uses TRBV7-9 and TRBJ1-2; D uncertain. Germline CDR1 is SEHNR and CDR2 is FQNEAQ (reference sequence). This CDR3 has 16 amino acids. In DNA form, the CDR3 reads TGTGCCAGCAGCCCCGAGGGCAGGCGGTCCCAGTATGGTTACACCTTA. Its translation: CASSPEGRRSQYGYTL.

Notes on this clonotype: Since a much larger clone is just one base distant, this may be a read error. The chain joins TRBV29-1 to TRBJ2-1; D is undetermined. Looked up from germline, CDR1 is SQVTM and CDR2 is ANQGSEA. The CDR3 is made up of 12 amino acids. The chain's CDR3 is CSVVWATNVQFF. CDR3 nucleotides: TGCAGCGTTGTTTGGGCTACCAATGTGCAGTTCTTC.

Note on this clonotype: This may come from a read error, since a much larger clone is one base off. This chain connects TRBV29-1 to TRBJ2-1, with D tentatively TRBD2 (7 bases). V was cut by 4 bases and J by 3 bases, with 13 bases left in between. CDR1 is SQVTM and CDR2 is ANQGSEA in the germline V gene. The CDR3 has 14 amino acids. This chain's CDR3 is CSVGTRGSYNEQFF. The CDR3 bases are TGCAGCGTTGGGACTAGGGGGAGCTACAATGAGCAGTTCTTC.

A remark on this clonotype: The junction departs from germline at one end; a sequencing error may be responsible. This chain joins TRBV11-2 and TRBJ2-3, with TRBD2 identical over 12 bases. The CDR3 has 15 residues. Germline assignment: CDR1 SGHAT and CDR2 FQNNGV. Here the CDR3 DNA reads TGTGCCAGCAGCTTGACTAGCGGGAGCACAGATAAGCAGTGTTTC. It yields the protein CASSLTSGSTDKQCF.

On this clonotype itself: Germline and junction disagree at one end, which may indicate a read error. The rearrangement uses TRBV5-6 and TRBJ2-7; D gene unclear. From germline, CDR1 is SGHDT and CDR2 YYEEEE. The CDR3 has 15 residues. The CDR3 is CASSPGFDNVYEQSF. As DNA, the CDR3 is TGTGCCAGCAGCCCTGGGTTCGACAATGTCTACGAGCAGTCCTTC.

As to this clonotype: A read error may produce the germline difference seen at one junction end. V usage is TRBV6-1 and J usage is TRBJ2-1, with D possibly matching TRBD1 (7 bases). The CDR3 spans 15 residues. Germline CDR1 reads MNHNS; CDR2 reads SASEGT. The CDR3 sequence is CVSRVGAGGYNEQIF. Written as DNA, the CDR3 is TGTGTCAGCAGAGTCGGGGCAGGGGGGTACAATGAGCAGATCTTC.

This clonotype was observed once. The CDR3 does not close with the conserved phenylalanine or tryptophan, likely indicating a read error. The V and J genes are TRBV5-4 and TRBJ2-7; D unresolved. This CDR3 comprises 15 residues. Trimming removed 5 bases at V and 9 bases at J, with 24 bases between. The germline V gene has CDR1 SGHNT and CDR2 YYREEE (reference sequence). The CDR3, as DNA: TGTGCCAGCAGATTGTTCGGTGGCCCCTCCTATGGGCAGTACCTC. Residues: CASRLFGGPSYGQYL.

This clonotype was counted many times. The chain joins TRBV25-1 to TRBJ1-3; the match to TRBD1 covers 7 bases. Losses at the gene ends were 6 bases for V and 1 base for J; bases not matched to a gene: 6. The CDR3 is 15 amino acids. CDR1 MGHDK and CDR2 SYGVNS come from the germline V gene. The CDR3 loop reads CASRPTGKSGNTIYF. The CDR3 DNA sequence: TGTGCCAGCAGGCCGACAGGGAAATCTGGAAACACCATATATTTT.

In regard to this clonotype: The junction departs from the called germline gene at one end, perhaps through a read error. The chain has TRBV5-1 and TRBJ2-5, with 9 bases identical to TRBD1. The CDR3 is 14 amino acids. Germline CDR1 SGHRS, CDR2 YFSETQ. The chain's CDR3 is CASSVQGAQETQYF. The CDR3 DNA follows: TGTGCCAGCAGCGTACAGGGGGCCCAAGAGACCCAGTACTTC.

This clonotype was found once. This CDR3 fails to terminate in the conserved phenylalanine or tryptophan, so it likely reflects a read error. The chain combines TRBV6-1 with TRBJ2-7, with a weak D call TRBD1 (6 bases). The CDR3 consists of 13 residues. Germline CDR1 and CDR2: MNHNS and SASEGT. The CDR3 DNA reads TGTGCAAGCAGTGAAAACAGGGAAAACGAGCAGTACTCC. It yields the protein CASSENRENEQYS.